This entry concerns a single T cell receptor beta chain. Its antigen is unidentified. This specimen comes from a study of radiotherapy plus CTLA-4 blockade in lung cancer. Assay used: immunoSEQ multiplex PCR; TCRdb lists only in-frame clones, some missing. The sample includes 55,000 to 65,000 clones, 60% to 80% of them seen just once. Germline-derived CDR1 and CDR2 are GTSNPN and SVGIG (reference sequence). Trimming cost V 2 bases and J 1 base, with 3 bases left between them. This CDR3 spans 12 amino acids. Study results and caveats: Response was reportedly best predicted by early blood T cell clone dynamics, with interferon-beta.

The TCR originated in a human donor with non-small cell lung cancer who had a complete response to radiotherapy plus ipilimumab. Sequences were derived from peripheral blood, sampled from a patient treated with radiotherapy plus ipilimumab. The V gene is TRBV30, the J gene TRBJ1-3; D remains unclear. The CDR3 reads CAWSQSGNTIYF. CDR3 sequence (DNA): TGTGCCTGGAGTCAGTCTGGAAACACCATATATTTT.